This record covers a single T cell receptor (beta chain). Its target is unknown. This record belongs to a study of cytomegalovirus exposure and HLA in healthy donors. In the study overall: The use of the same platform for the roughly 130 validation repertoires and the 666 first-cohort repertoires was reported by a later analysis. Overall study findings and caveats: According to a subsequent analysis, TCR clusters identified in the first cohort showed a tendency to co-occur across the approximately 120 validation repertoires.

Here immunoSEQ multiplex PCR was the method, and the copy in TCRdb shows in-frame clones only, minus some. The sample has 110,000 or so clones, about 88% seen once. CDR3 length: 18 amino acids. Trimming cost V 5 bases and J 0 bases; bases outside gene matches: 15. Germline assignment: CDR1 LNHDA and CDR2 SQIVND (reference sequence). The sequence came from a woman younger than 30 in good health and CMV-seropositive. Source material: PBMCs. The rearrangement joins TRBV19 to TRBJ1-1; 7 bases match TRBD1. CDR3 amino acids: CASSVGPGTENLNTEAFF. In nucleotides, the CDR3 is TGTGCCAGTAGTGTAGGGCCCGGGACAGAGAACTTGAACACTGAAGCTTTCTTT.